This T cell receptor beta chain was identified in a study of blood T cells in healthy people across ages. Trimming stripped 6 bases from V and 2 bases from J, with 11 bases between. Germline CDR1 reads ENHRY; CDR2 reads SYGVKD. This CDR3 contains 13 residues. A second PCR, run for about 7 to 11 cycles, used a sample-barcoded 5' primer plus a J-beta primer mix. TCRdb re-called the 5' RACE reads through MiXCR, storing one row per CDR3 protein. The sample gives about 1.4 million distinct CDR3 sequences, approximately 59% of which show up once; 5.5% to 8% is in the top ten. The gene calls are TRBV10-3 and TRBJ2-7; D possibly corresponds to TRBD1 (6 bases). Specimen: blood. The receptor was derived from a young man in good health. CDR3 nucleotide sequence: TGTGCCATCAGCACAGGGCTAACCTACGAGCAGTACTTC. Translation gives CAISTGLTYEQYF.